The T cell receptor beta chain under discussion was sequenced for a study of T-cell reconstitution after alpha-beta-depleted transplantation in children. General study results and limits: Surviving recipient cells, namely T cells and thymic progenitors, were the source of high day-60 TCRbeta diversity in some patients. Among T cells one year after transplant, newly produced cells accounted for most counts and diversity. Several hundred rapidly expanded clones from non-depleted graft cells reportedly supplied alpha-beta T cells about two months post-transplant.

This CDR3 contains 20 residues. Trimming took 5 bases from V and 6 from J; bases not matched to a gene: 21. Germline CDR1 MNHNS, CDR2 SASEGT. Using unique molecular identifiers, the investigators prepared the TCRbeta library. Via MiXCR, TCRdb re-called the PCR reads, giving one row per CDR3 protein. This repertoire shows around 960,000 distinct CDR3 sequences, about 31% found once; its top ten account for 28%. As regards this clonotype: Its target is unknown.

V usage is TRBV6-1 and J usage is TRBJ2-3, with 12 positions matching TRBD2. The input for sequencing was PBMCs, mostly from graft donor cells, taken 360 days after TCRalphabeta/CD19-depleted stem cell transplant. The source of this sequence is a boy under two years old who had a stem cell transplant for SCID, so the T cells may come from the graft donor. The CDR3 DNA is TGTGCCAGCAGTAAAAGACTAGCGGGGGCAGTGCTGGGCTCATGGGATACGCAGTATTTT. This translates into CASSKRLAGAVLGSWDTQYF.